This T cell receptor (beta chain) was recorded in a study of post-analysis software for immune sequencing data. Whole-study context: Clinical courses comprised relapsing-remitting, secondary progressive and progressive-relapsing multiple sclerosis.

Study-level points and caveats: Normalized Chao1 diversity was significantly lower in multiple sclerosis patients than in controls. Batch-mates among the samples co-clustered strongly by F measure. Five or six TRBV segments, TRBV5-6, TRBV5-1 and TRBV20-1 among them, were found more frequent in patients than controls.

Sequencing libraries made from TCR beta cDNA carried unique molecular identifiers. Each sample of about 0.95 to 10 million input T cells yielded 500,000 or so cDNA molecules, so each molecule approximated one T cell. TCRdb reanalysed the PCR reads using MiXCR and keeps one entry per CDR3 protein. The table records more than 450,000 distinct CDR3 sequences, less than 40% of them present only once. The V gene lost 0 bases and the J gene lost 1 base, with 6 bases spanning the gap. Germline V gene lookup returns CDR1 SGHRS and CDR2 YFSETQ. This CDR3 comprises 14 residues. To note about this clonotype: The target antigen is unknown.

Sample: blood. This sequence was found in a girl younger than 18 with multiple sclerosis. J is TRBJ2-3 and V is TRBV5-1, with D uncertain. The CDR3 is CASSLVRGTDTQYF. The CDR3 nucleotides read TGCGCCAGCAGCTTGGTCCGGGGCACAGATACGCAGTATTTT.